The source of this T cell receptor beta chain is a study of cytomegalovirus exposure and HLA in healthy donors. The PCR used 60 Vbeta and 13 Jbeta primers. Only in-frame clones appear in the TCRdb table, and some are missing; sequencing was by immunoSEQ multiplex PCR. Among about 97,000 clones listed, approximately 76% were seen once. Comment on this clone: The antigen is undetermined.

Whole-study results and caveats: There were fewer than 200 TCR beta chains listed as cytomegalovirus-associated.

This TCR was recovered from a man aged 35-49 years in good health and CMV-seronegative. The sample taken for sequencing was PBMCs.

The CDR3 sequence: CASSPKGGNEQFF. CDR3 bases: TGTGCCAGCAGCCCCAAAGGGGGAAATGAGCAGTTCTTC. The chain combines TRBV5-6 with TRBJ2-1; perhaps TRBD1 as D (6 bases). The CDR3 sequence is 13 residues long. CDR1 is SGHDT, CDR2 YYEEEE, per germline. Trimming removed 4 bases at V and 7 bases at J, with 12 bases between.